The rows below give T cell receptor beta chains drawn from one sample of a study of blood T cell repertoires in COVID-19. Profiling relied on immunoSEQ multiplex PCR, and the TCRdb table lists in-frame clones only, not all of them. Of 270,000 or so clones in the sample, around 83% are singletons; the top ten hold 6.6%. What was sequenced was PBMCs or T cells enriched from blood (not recorded which). These receptors were taken from a woman aged 50 to 65 who had been exposed to COVID-19. Each CDR3 is given with its conserved first and last residue. D genes are given only for firm matches. Where a row states a size, it is once, few, many or the class of an expanded clone; other rows omit it.

NA	TRBV6-5	TRBJ1-3	NA	CASKGIGNTIYF	TGTGCCAGCAAGGGGATTGGAAACACCATATATTTT
few	TRBV6-6	TRBJ2-7	TRBD1	CASSGGDRAGVREQYF	TGTGCCAGCAGTGGGGGAGACAGGGCCGGGGTGAGGGAGCAGTACTTC
NA	TRBV28	TRBJ1-2	TRBD1	CASSLRGTGANYGYTF	TGTGCCAGCAGTTTACGGGGGACAGGTGCTAACTATGGCTACACCTTC
NA	TRBV7-8	TRBJ2-5	NA	CASSPIPGRETQYF	TGTGCCAGCAGCCCTATCCCAGGTCGAGAGACCCAGTACTTC
NA	TRBV7-9	TRBJ1-6	TRBD1	CASSLAGGYNSPLHF	TGTGCCAGCAGCTTGGCAGGGGGTTATAATTCACCCCTCCACTTT
NA	TRBV28	TRBJ1-3	TRBD1	CASQQGTTSTIYF	TGTGCCAGCCAACAGGGGACAACCAGCACCATATATTTT
once	TRBV6-2/TRBV6-3	TRBJ2-3	TRBD1	CASSSGQRSTDTQYF	TGTGCCAGCAGTTCGGGACAGAGGAGTACAGATACGCAGTATTTT
NA	TRBV6-5	TRBJ2-1	TRBD1	CASSPGTGAYNEQFF	TGTGCCAGCAGCCCCGGGACAGGGGCCTACAATGAGCAGTTCTTC
NA	TRBV7-8	TRBJ2-7	TRBD1	CASSLAGQAYEQYF	TGTGCCAGCAGCTTAGCGGGACAGGCCTACGAGCAGTACTTC
once	TRBV21-1	TRBJ1-5	NA	CASSKGGASQPQHF	TGTGCCAGCAGCAAGGGGGGGGCAAGTCAGCCCCAGCATTTT
NA	TRBV4-3	TRBJ2-7	TRBD1	CASSQADRDFYEQYF	TGCGCCAGCAGCCAAGCGGACAGGGATTTCTACGAGCAGTACTTC
NA	TRBV24-1	TRBJ1-6	NA	CATSDRRGNSPLHF	TGTGCCACCAGTGACCGACGGGGGAATTCACCCCTCCACTTT
NA	TRBV5-1	TRBJ2-3	NA	CASSFSGTGTDTQYF	TGCGCCAGCAGCTTCTCCGGGACTGGCACAGATACGCAGTATTTT
few	TRBV11-3	TRBJ1-1	TRBD1	CASSFGTGGVLNTEAFF	TGTGCCAGCAGCTTTGGGACAGGGGGCGTGTTGAACACTGAAGCTTTCTTT
NA	TRBV4-3	TRBJ2-2	TRBD1	CASSQVDRDTGELFF	TGCGCCAGCAGCCAGGTGGACAGGGACACCGGGGAGCTGTTTTTT
NA	TRBV18	TRBJ1-1	TRBD1	CASSPTGGGGGEAFF	TGTGCCAGCTCACCGACAGGGGGCGGTGGGGGTGAAGCTTTCTTT
NA	TRBV4-3	TRBJ1-6	NA	CASSQDRTDIYNSPLHF	TGCGCCAGCAGCCAAGATCGCACCGACATCTATAATTCACCCCTCCACTTT
NA	TRBV5-6	TRBJ1-3	TRBD1	CASSSDRLPSGNTIYF	TGTGCCAGCAGCTCGGACAGGTTACCCTCTGGAAACACCATATATTTT
once	TRBV2	TRBJ1-5	NA	CASRRSNQPQHF	TGTGCCAGCCGTCGTAGCAATCAGCCCCAGCATTTT
NA	TRBV15	TRBJ1-1	NA	CATSRNQGNTEAFF	TGTGCCACCAGCAGGAATCAGGGGAACACTGAAGCTTTCTTT
NA	TRBV6-5	TRBJ2-7	NA	CASSYLNRAEQYF	TGTGCCAGCAGTTATCTCAACAGGGCCGAGCAGTACTTC
NA	TRBV2	TRBJ2-5	TRBD2	CASRGLAGLYQETQYF	TGTGCCAGCAGGGGTCTAGCGGGTTTGTACCAAGAGACCCAGTACTTC
NA	TRBV12-3/TRBV12-4	TRBJ1-1	NA	CASIMDFSTEAFF	TGTGCCAGCATCATGGACTTTTCCACTGAAGCTTTCTTT
NA	TRBV3-1/TRBV3-2	TRBJ2-1	NA	CASSPLFDGQDYNEQFF	TGTGCCAGCAGCCCCCTTTTCGACGGACAAGACTACAATGAGCAGTTCTTC
NA	TRBV6-1	TRBJ1-1	NA	CASSEGGWITEAFF	TGTGCCAGCAGTGAGGGGGGTTGGATTACTGAAGCTTTCTTT
NA	TRBV28	TRBJ1-3	NA	CASSRSGTPEGPGNTIYF	TGTGCCAGCAGTCGCTCCGGGACCCCGGAGGGGCCTGGAAACACCATATATTTT
NA	TRBV5-1	TRBJ1-4	NA	CASSWQSSGEKLFF	TGCGCCAGCAGCTGGCAATCATCAGGCGAAAAACTGTTTTTT
NA	TRBV5-4	TRBJ2-7	TRBD2	CASSLISGGADEQYF	TGTGCCAGCAGCTTAATTAGCGGGGGGGCGGACGAGCAGTACTTC
NA	TRBV11-3	TRBJ2-2	TRBD1	CASSFRTGDTGELFF	TGTGCCAGCAGCTTTCGGACAGGGGATACCGGGGAGCTGTTTTTT
NA	TRBV9	TRBJ2-5	NA	CASSPQGTGPQYF	TGTGCCAGCAGCCCCCAGGGGACCGGACCCCAGTACTTC
many	TRBV3-1/TRBV3-2	TRBJ2-1	NA	CASSQGAGPANEQFF	TGTGCCAGCAGCCAAGGGGCGGGCCCGGCGAATGAGCAGTTCTTC
NA	TRBV16	TRBJ1-1	NA	CASSQSRLLRAFF	TGTGCCAGCAGCCAATCGAGACTTCTCCGGGCTTTCTTT
NA	TRBV7-2	TRBJ1-5	NA	CASSQGGAGDQPQHF	TGTGCCAGCAGCCAAGGGGGGGCAGGGGATCAGCCCCAGCATTTT
NA	TRBV10-3	TRBJ1-2	TRBD1	CAMTRDRGDDYGYTF	TGTGCCATGACCCGGGACAGGGGCGATGACTATGGCTACACCTTC
once	TRBV27	TRBJ2-7	NA	CASSPQGGGGLSGEQYF	TGTGCCAGCAGTCCACAAGGGGGCGGGGGGCTCTCGGGCGAGCAGTACTTC
NA	TRBV7-9	TRBJ1-4	TRBD1	CASSHLTGTGGLGKLFF	TGTGCCAGCAGCCATTTAACCGGGACAGGGGGGCTTGGCAAACTGTTTTTT
NA	TRBV18	TRBJ1-6	NA	CASSPKNSPSPLHF	TGTGCCAGCTCACCGAAAAACTCCCCTTCACCCCTCCACTTT
NA	TRBV10-1	TRBJ2-5	NA	CASSESRLLSAETQYF	TGCGCCAGCAGTGAGTCGAGACTCCTTAGCGCGGAGACCCAGTACTTC
NA	TRBV5-3	TRBJ2-1	NA	CARSRTQDCRRPHEQFF	TGTGCCAGAAGCCGTACCCAGGACTGTAGACGCCCCCATGAGCAGTTCTTC
NA	TRBV19	TRBJ1-5	TRBD1	CASSIDWAGTAHSNQPQHF	TGTGCCAGTAGTATAGATTGGGCCGGGACAGCTCATAGCAATCAGCCCCAGCATTTT
NA	TRBV28	TRBJ2-5	TRBD1	CASSTRTGGKETQYF	TGTGCCAGCAGTACCCGGACAGGGGGCAAAGAGACCCAGTACTTC
NA	TRBV2	TRBJ2-6	TRBD1	CASSLSGTALSGANVLTF	TGTGCCAGCAGTCTTTCCGGGACAGCCCTCTCTGGGGCCAACGTCCTGACTTTC
NA	TRBV20-1	TRBJ1-1	NA	CSAERLGGAFF	TGCAGTGCCGAGAGACTGGGGGGAGCTTTCTTT
NA	TRBV28	TRBJ1-4	TRBD1	CASTSTGGEKKLFF	TGTGCCAGCACGTCGACAGGGGGAGAGAAAAAACTGTTTTTT
once	TRBV7-6	TRBJ2-2	TRBD2	CASSLVVTSGGGDGELFF	TGTGCCAGCAGCTTAGTGGTGACTAGCGGGGGTGGGGACGGGGAGCTGTTTTTT
NA	TRBV27	TRBJ2-6	TRBD1	CASSPQGAGANVLTF	TGTGCCAGCAGTCCACAGGGGGCTGGGGCCAACGTCCTGACTTTC
once	TRBV5-4	TRBJ2-7	TRBD1	CASSLKERTGTAYEQYF	TGTGCCAGCAGCTTGAAAGAACGGACCGGGACAGCCTACGAGCAGTACTTC
NA	TRBV27	TRBJ2-1	TRBD1	CASKYGDRANEQFF	TGTGCCAGCAAGTACGGGGACAGGGCGAACGAGCAGTTCTTC
few	TRBV6-5	TRBJ2-1	TRBD1	CASSSDRGSDNEQFF	TGTGCCAGCAGTTCGGACAGGGGAAGTGACAATGAGCAGTTCTTC
once	TRBV6-4	TRBJ2-2	NA	CASSEFVGADTGELFF	TGTGCCAGCAGTGAATTCGTGGGGGCGGACACCGGGGAGCTGTTTTTT
NA	TRBV30	TRBJ1-4	NA	CAWSVGRLGEKLFF	TGTGCCTGGAGTGTCGGAAGGTTGGGCGAAAAACTGTTTTTT
NA	TRBV7-2	TRBJ2-7	NA	CASSFGGTAYEQYF	TGTGCCAGCAGCTTTGGTGGCACAGCCTACGAGCAGTACTTC
NA	TRBV18	TRBJ2-5	NA	CASSPPWAAETQYF	TGTGCCAGCTCACCACCGTGGGCAGCAGAGACCCAGTACTTC
NA	TRBV6-5	TRBJ2-5	NA	CAIAQVYQETQYF	TGTGCCATCGCACAGGTGTACCAAGAGACCCAGTACTTC
NA	TRBV2	TRBJ2-7	TRBD1	CASSALGQGKGEQYF	TGTGCCAGCAGCGCGCTGGGACAGGGCAAGGGCGAGCAGTACTTC
once	TRBV5-1	TRBJ1-1	TRBD1	CASSSRHQGAGTEAFF	TGCGCCAGCAGCTCGCGGCATCAGGGGGCAGGAACTGAAGCTTTCTTT
NA	TRBV18	TRBJ2-1	NA	CASSPPTGYNEQFF	TGTGCCAGCTCACCACCAACAGGCTACAATGAGCAGTTCTTC
NA	TRBV2	TRBJ1-1	NA	CASSELERGTEAFF	TGTGCCAGCAGTGAACTTGAAAGGGGCACTGAAGCTTTCTTT